A few counts support the clone carrying this T cell receptor beta chain. The antigen remains unidentified. This record belongs to a study of human T cells and chemical hapten exposure. Study background: Skin of the upper inner arm, about 2 cm by about 2 cm, received 2% DPC for sensitization.

Noted time point: patch test 1, 2 weeks after DPC sensitization. Treatment specified: therapeutic diphenylcyclopropenone sensitization with weekly scalp DPC. The starting material, unfractionated whole blood, was used for total RNA extraction. Study-wide findings and caveats: The number of TCRs above 1 in 1000 frequency did not change after DPC sensitization.

Unique molecular identifiers were linked by the library to individual cDNA molecules. TCRdb independently ran MiXCR on the RACE reads; one entry per CDR3 protein. The data contain around 77,000 distinct CDR3 sequences, about 9.4% of them seen just once; the ten biggest clones take up 3.3%. The length of the CDR3 is 14 residues. The ends lost 6 bases at V and 8 bases at J; junction bases unmatched: 10. Germline-derived CDR1 and CDR2 are KGHSH and LQKENI. Material: whole blood, obtained in connection with sensitization to the hapten diphenylcyclopropenone (DPC). This chain connects TRBV18 to TRBJ2-1; TRBD1 agrees at 7 bases. The TCR was taken from a woman aged 40 to 55 with alopecia areata. Some clones in this sample may be carry-over from other donors' samples. The CDR3 is CASSEGTVPDEQFF. Here the CDR3 DNA reads TGTGCCAGCTCGGAAGGGACAGTTCCCGATGAGCAGTTCTTC.